The entry below describes one T cell receptor (beta chain). Its antigen is currently unknown. Template switching created a universal primer site, and the cDNA included unique molecular identifiers. TCRdb itself ran the 5' RACE reads through MiXCR, one entry per CDR3 protein. The sample has a few hundred thousand distinct CDR3 sequences; over 5% are singletons. This sample is drawn from a study of identical twins. Study findings and constraints: Among out-of-frame alpha sequences shared by twins, low generation probability occurred in excess. For monozygotic twins, models underestimated out-of-frame TCR alpha sharing.

This CDR3 is built from 12 residues. V was shortened by 7 bases and J by 5 bases, with 9 bases between the two germline ends. Germline V gene sequence: CDR1 LGHNT, CDR2 FRNRAP. The same sample was also used in a study of T cells expressing NK-cell markers. From that second work: Uncertainty persisted over the HCMV specificity of expanded NKG2C+ T cell clones.

This sequence joins TRBV12-5 and TRBJ1-5; D unresolved. Sequencing was performed on CD8+ T cells sorted from blood. The clonotype was recovered from a woman between 18 and 30 years old in good health. CDR3 protein: CASEIEHQPQHF. CDR3 DNA sequence: TGTGCTAGTGAGATAGAGCATCAGCCCCAGCATTTT.